These 32 T cell receptor beta chains came from one sample sequenced in a study of blood T cells in healthy people across ages. A second PCR, run for roughly 7 to 12 cycles, used a sample-barcoded 5' primer plus a J-beta primer mix. MiXCR, run by TCRdb on the 5' RACE reads, gives a single entry per CDR3 protein. The sample holds about 650,000 distinct CDR3 sequences, roughly half seen once. The sequencing input was blood. The source is an elderly woman in good health.

Regarding this clonotype: The germline gene is not matched at one end of the junction; a read error may be the cause. The chain has TRBV2 and TRBJ2-2; 7 bases align to TRBD1. The CDR3 runs to 15 residues. Germline V gene data show CDR1 as SNHLY and CDR2 as FYNNEI. CDR3 sequence: CAGSPGQGVTGELFF. The CDR3 nucleotides are TGTGCCGGCAGTCCGGGGCAGGGGGTCACCGGGGAGCTGTTTTTT.

The chain has TRBV2 and TRBJ1-4, with TRBD1 identical over 7 bases. J lost 8 bases, V lost 1 base, and 7 bases had no gene match. Germline V gene lookup returns CDR1 SNHLY and CDR2 FYNNEI. CDR3 size: 15 residues. CDR3 DNA: TGTGCCAGCAGTGAAGGGGCAGGGGGACGAGAAAAACTGTTTTTT. This sequence encodes CASSEGAGGREKLFF.

Regarding this clonotype: A much larger clone is a single base away; this may be a read error. The chain links TRBV4-1 to TRBJ2-3; D perhaps matches TRBD1 (5 bases). From germline, CDR1 is MGHRA and CDR2 YSYEKL. This CDR3 is built from 14 residues. CDR3: CASSQGRLTGTQYF. In DNA, the CDR3 is TGCGCCAGCAGCCAAGGCCGACTCACAGGTACGCAGTATTTT.

This clonotype occurred a few times. A much larger clone sits a single nucleotide away, making a read error possible. The chain has TRBV12-3 or TRBV12-4 and TRBJ2-1, with D perhaps matching TRBD1 (7 bases). V lost 10 bases, J lost 13 bases, and 20 bases lay in between. The CDR3 is 12 amino acids. CDR3 nucleotides: TGTGCCATCCAGGTCAGGGGGGAGACCCAGTTCTTC. Its protein product is CAIQVRGETQFF.

Notes on this clonotype: A much larger clone differs from this one at a single base, so this may be a read error. J is TRBJ2-1 and V is TRBV2; 7 bases match TRBD1. CDR3 length: 13 amino acids. Germline CDR1 reads SNHLY; CDR2 reads FYNNEI. The J segment lost 5 bases and the V segment lost 8 bases, leaving 6 bases of the junction unmatched. CDR3 protein: CASGPQGDNEQFF. CDR3 bases: TGTGCCAGCGGACCCCAGGGGGACAATGAGCAGTTCTTC.

This clonotype has ten or more counts. V usage is TRBV5-6 and J usage is TRBJ1-2; possibly TRBD1 for D (5 bases). This CDR3 is 15 amino acids long. V was pared by 0 bases and J by 10 bases, with 19 bases between. Germline V CDR1 and CDR2: SGHDT, YYEEEE. CDR3 nucleotides: TGTGCCAGCAGCTTGGCCGGGACGGAAGTTTTTTACTACACCTTC. Translated: CASSLAGTEVFYYTF. Full variable domain (missing parts from reference TRBV5-6 and TRBJ1-2): DAGVTQSPTHLIKTRGQQVTLRCSPKSGHDTVSWYQQALGQGPQFIFQYYEEEERQRGNFPDRFSGHQFPNYSSELNVNALLLGDSALYLCASSLAGTEVFYYTFGSGTRLTVV.

This clonotype is a singleton in its sample. A single base separates this from a much larger clone, so it may be a read error. The chain joins TRBV20-1 to TRBJ1-2; no clear D gene. The CDR3 has 14 residues. Trimming shortened V by 5 bases and J by 3 bases, and 16 bases separated the two germline ends. The V gene's germline CDR1 is DFQATT and CDR2 SNEGSKA (reference sequence). The CDR3: CSAGEVAAYYGYTF. In DNA, the CDR3 is TGCAGTGCTGGCGAAGTAGCGGCCTACTATGGCTACACCTTC.

This clonotype was seen ten or more times. CDR3 nucleotide sequence: TGTGCCAGCAGTTTCGGATATACCTACGAGCAGTACTTC. Translated: CASSFGYTYEQYF. The V and J genes are TRBV12-3 or TRBV12-4 and TRBJ2-7; D unresolved. The germline V and J ends were trimmed by 3 bases and 2 bases, with 8 bases remaining between them. The CDR3 sequence is 13 residues long.

The chain uses TRBV29-1 and TRBJ2-3, with a weak D call TRBD2 (5 bases). V gave up 7 bases and J gave up 2 bases, with 13 bases separating them. Germline CDR1 SQVTM, CDR2 ANQGSEA. This CDR3 spans 13 amino acids. For the CDR3, the DNA is TGCAGCGCCGGGGAACTGTCCACAGATACGCAGTATTTT. Protein sequence: CSAGELSTDTQYF.

The chain recombines TRBV27 with TRBJ2-1; 9 bases are shared with TRBD2. Germline V gives CDR1 MNHEY, CDR2 SMNVEV (reference sequence). This CDR3 has 17 residues. V shed 3 bases, J shed 7 bases, and the junction held 13 bases outside the gene matches. CDR3 in DNA: TGTGCCAGCAGTTTGATTTTAGCGGGAGCCAGGGCTAATGAGCAGTTCTTC. This encodes CASSLILAGARANEQFF.

Note on this clonotype: A much larger clone lies one base from this, so it may be a read error. The chain combines TRBV12-3 or TRBV12-4 with TRBJ2-1; possible D gene TRBD1, 5 bases. This CDR3 comprises 13 residues. V was cut by 1 base and J by 10 bases, with 11 bases left in between. For the CDR3, the DNA is TGTGCCAGCAGTTTAGGGTCAGGGATCGAGCAGTTCTTC. This translates into CASSLGSGIEQFF.

This chain links TRBV4-1 with TRBJ1-2; D not resolved. V lost 3 bases to trimming and J lost 2 bases, with 10 bases between them. This CDR3 spans 14 amino acids. Looked up from germline, CDR1 is MGHRA and CDR2 is YSYEKL. In DNA form, the CDR3 reads TGCGCCAGCAGCCAGACCGAACAGAACTATGGCTACACCTTC. Amino acid sequence: CASSQTEQNYGYTF.

This clonotype was picked up one time. The rearrangement links TRBV12-3 or TRBV12-4 to TRBJ2-2; D is possibly TRBD2 (6 bases). The CDR3 is made up of 16 amino acids. V shed 1 base and J shed 5 bases, with 14 bases lying between them. Written as DNA, the CDR3 is TGTGCCAGCAGTTTAGTGGGGGGAACTTGGACCGGGGAGCTGTTTTTT. Amino acids: CASSLVGGTWTGELFF.

The V gene is TRBV7-6, the J gene TRBJ1-4, with D possibly TRBD1 on 5 matching bases. Trimming cost V 5 bases and J 5 bases, with 12 bases left between them. The length of the CDR3 is 14 residues. Looked up from germline, CDR1 is SGHVS and CDR2 is FNYEAQ. The CDR3 loop reads CASSRDGENEKLFF. For the CDR3, the DNA is TGTGCCAGCAGCCGGGACGGTGAAAATGAAAAACTGTTTTTT. The full variable domain, completed using reference TRBV7-6 and TRBJ1-4, is GAGVSQSPRYKVTKRGQDVALRCDPISGHVSLYWYRQALGQGPEFLTYFNYEAQQDKSGLPNDRFSAERPEGSISTLTIQRTEQRDSAMYRCASSRDGENEKLFFGSGTQLSVL.

This chain uses TRBV29-1 with TRBJ2-1, with 11 positions matching TRBD1. Trimming cost V 4 bases and J 9 bases; bases outside gene matches: 8. CDR3 length: 14 amino acids. CDR1 is SQVTM and CDR2 is ANQGSEA in the germline V gene. The CDR3 region is CSVGGGQGVIEQFF. CDR3 DNA: TGCAGCGTTGGGGGGGGACAGGGGGTAATTGAGCAGTTCTTC.

The rearrangement links TRBV5-1 to TRBJ2-3, with D possibly matching TRBD1 (6 bases). Germline V gene sequence: CDR1 SGHRS, CDR2 YFSETQ. The CDR3 has 15 residues. V dropped 3 bases and J dropped 2 bases, with 13 bases sitting between them. DNA for the CDR3: TGCGCCAGCAGCTCGTTACAGGGTAACACAGATACGCAGTATTTT. Its translation is CASSSLQGNTDTQYF.

The chain employs TRBV2 and TRBJ1-4; the match to TRBD1 covers 8 bases. Germline V gene data show CDR1 as SNHLY and CDR2 as FYNNEI. V lost 6 bases to trimming and J lost 3 bases; unmatched junction nucleotides: 3. The CDR3 has 14 amino acids. Here the CDR3 DNA reads TGTGCCAGCAGCCAGGGGGCAGCTAATGAAAAACTGTTTTTT. It translates to CASSQGAANEKLFF.

This chain uses TRBV10-3 with TRBJ1-2, with D perhaps TRBD1 (6 bases). The V end lost 8 bases, the J end lost 4 bases, and 17 bases lay between the germline ends. Germline V gene lookup returns CDR1 ENHRY and CDR2 SYGVKD. The CDR3 contains 14 residues. The CDR3 coding sequence is TGTGCCATCTCCAGTGGAGACAGGCTCTATGGCTACACCTTC. This translates into CAISSGDRLYGYTF.

This chain links TRBV5-1 with TRBJ2-5, with no clear D. The tail of the sequence fits TRBJ2-7 better, so the J call may be wrong. Germline loops: CDR1 SGHRS, CDR2 YFSETQ. CDR3 length: 13 amino acids. For the CDR3, the DNA is TGCGCCAGCAGCTTAGGGTGGGAATACGAGCAGTACTTC. Its translation is CASSLGWEYEQYF.

This chain connects TRBV5-1 to TRBJ2-4; a weak D match, TRBD2 (5 bases). Germline CDR1 reads SGHRS; CDR2 reads YFSETQ. CDR3 length: 14 residues. V was pared by 5 bases and J by 4 bases, with 13 bases between. The CDR3 sequence is CASREGRGKNIQYF. The CDR3 DNA is TGCGCCAGCAGAGAAGGGAGAGGGAAAAACATTCAGTACTTC.

V gene TRBV29-1 combines with J gene TRBJ2-5; D is perhaps TRBD1 or TRBD2 (6 bases each). TRBJ2-7 explains the end of the DNA better; the J call may be wrong. The CDR3 loop spans 14 amino acids. Germline V lookup: CDR1 SQVTM, CDR2 ANQGSEA. CDR3 amino acids: CSVLSGGPRYEQYF. CDR3 DNA: TGCAGCGTATTATCCGGGGGCCCACGATACGAGCAGTACTTC.

As for this clonotype: A much bigger clone sits one base away, suggesting this may be a read error. This chain links TRBV20-1 with TRBJ2-7, with TRBD2 matching over 13 bases. In germline, CDR1 is DFQATT, CDR2 SNEGSKA (reference sequence). Trimming removed 0 bases from V and 2 bases from J; junction bases left unmatched: 4. The CDR3 has 16 amino acids. The CDR3 coding sequence is TGCAGTGCTAGAGATACGACTAGCGGGAGGACCTACGAGCAGTACTTC. This codes for CSARDTTSGRTYEQYF.

In the case of this clonotype: A much larger clonotype is one base distant, so this may be a read error. V and J are TRBV27 and TRBJ2-7; the D gene is possibly TRBD2 (7 bases). There are 15 residues in the CDR3. Germline V gives CDR1 MNHEY, CDR2 SMNVEV (reference sequence). V lost 4 bases, J lost 2 bases, and 15 bases lay in between. Here the CDR3 reads CASSWGGNGAYEQYF. The CDR3 coding sequence is TGTGCCAGCAGTTGGGGGGGCAACGGGGCCTACGAGCAGTACTTC.

This clonotype was seen a few times. The rearrangement joins TRBV5-1 to TRBJ2-7; maybe TRBD2 (5 bases). This CDR3 has 11 residues. Germline CDR1 and CDR2: SGHRS and YFSETQ. The V end was cut by 0 bases, the J end by 8 bases, with 6 bases between. CDR3 sequence reads: CASSLGRKQYF. The CDR3 DNA follows: TGCGCCAGCAGCTTGGGGAGGAAGCAGTACTTC. The complete variable domain, with remaining parts taken from reference TRBV5-1 and TRBJ2-7, reads KAGVTQTPRYLIKTRGQQVTLSCSPISGHRSVSWYQQTPGQGLQFLFEYFSETQRNKGNFPGRFSGRQFSNSRSEMNVSTLELGDSALYLCASSLGRKQYFGPGTRLTVT.

This clonotype has only a few counts. The rearrangement uses TRBV20-1 and TRBJ1-6; D gene unclear. The germline V gene encodes CDR1 DFQATT and CDR2 SNEGSKA (reference sequence). CDR3 length: 11 amino acids. V was trimmed by 3 bases and J by 9 bases, leaving 6 bases between them. The CDR3 loop is CSASAGSPLHF. The CDR3 nucleotides are TGCAGTGCTAGTGCGGGTTCACCCCTCCACTTT.

In its sample, this clonotype was seen many times. The genes are TRBV6-5 and TRBJ1-2, with D perhaps matching TRBD1 (5 bases). The CDR3 consists of 16 residues. Germline assignment: CDR1 MNHEY and CDR2 SVGAGI. V lost 0 bases and J lost 7, with 18 bases in between. Here the CDR3 reads CASSYSSGTPAGGYTF. As DNA, the CDR3 is TGTGCCAGCAGTTACTCTTCCGGGACCCCCGCCGGTGGCTACACCTTC.

As regards this clonotype: A much larger clone is a single base away; this may be a read error. The gene calls are TRBV4-2 and TRBJ2-1; perhaps D is TRBD1 or TRBD2 (5 bases each). Germline V gives CDR1 LGHNA, CDR2 YNFKEQ. Between the trimmed V and J ends, which lost 7 bases and 2 bases, there was a span of 18 bases. The CDR3 runs to 16 residues. CDR3 sequence (DNA): TGTGCCAGCATGTATGGGGGAGCGTCCCCCTACAATGAGCAGTTCTTC. It is translated as CASMYGGASPYNEQFF.

V usage is TRBV3-1 and J usage is TRBJ1-6; D is undetermined. The CDR3 has 12 residues. V was cut by 7 bases and J by 10 bases, with 11 bases left in between. CDR1 and CDR2 (germline): LGHDT, YNNKEL (reference sequence). The CDR3 is CASKGDHSPLHF. As DNA, the CDR3 is TGTGCCAGCAAAGGAGACCACTCACCCCTCCACTTT.

The sample holds many counts of this clonotype. The chain employs TRBV7-3 and TRBJ2-7, with a weak D call TRBD2 (6 bases). Trimming took 3 bases from V and 9 from J, leaving 24 bases between them. Germline V gives CDR1 SGHTA, CDR2 FQGTGA. The CDR3 runs to 16 residues. The CDR3 DNA follows: TGTGCCAGCAGCTTTTCCCCAGCGGGCTGTTTAGATGGGCAGTACTTC. This sequence encodes CASSFSPAGCLDGQYF.

This clonotype appeared many times. The chain recombines TRBV7-9 with TRBJ2-4; 7 bases map to TRBD2. V gave up 5 bases and J gave up 0 bases; unmatched junction bases: 13. CDR1 is SEHNR and CDR2 is FQNEAQ in the germline V gene (reference sequence). This CDR3 is 18 amino acids long. The CDR3 nucleotides are TGTGCCAGCAGCGGCCGGGCGGGGGACTCATTAGCCAAAAACATTCAGTACTTC. It codes for CASSGRAGDSLAKNIQYF.

This clonotype was seen many times. This chain links TRBV6-6 with TRBJ1-2; TRBD1 might be the D (6 bases). The CDR3 has 14 residues. The germline V and J ends were trimmed by 7 bases and 2 bases, with 14 bases remaining between them. Germline CDR1 is MNHNY and CDR2 is SVGAGI (reference sequence). CDR3 in amino acids: CASTLRGTNYGYTF. The CDR3 bases are TGTGCCAGCACCCTCAGGGGAACCAACTATGGCTACACCTTC.

CDR3 in amino acids: CASSYLGGRGYNEQFF. The CDR3 bases are TGTGCCAGCAGCTACCTAGGCGGGAGGGGATACAATGAGCAGTTCTTC. This rearrangement joins TRBV7-9 to TRBJ2-1; 9 nucleotides align to TRBD2. Germline V CDR1 and CDR2: SEHNR, FQNEAQ (reference sequence). Trimming cost V 4 bases and J 4 bases; bases outside gene matches: 8. The CDR3 contains 16 residues.